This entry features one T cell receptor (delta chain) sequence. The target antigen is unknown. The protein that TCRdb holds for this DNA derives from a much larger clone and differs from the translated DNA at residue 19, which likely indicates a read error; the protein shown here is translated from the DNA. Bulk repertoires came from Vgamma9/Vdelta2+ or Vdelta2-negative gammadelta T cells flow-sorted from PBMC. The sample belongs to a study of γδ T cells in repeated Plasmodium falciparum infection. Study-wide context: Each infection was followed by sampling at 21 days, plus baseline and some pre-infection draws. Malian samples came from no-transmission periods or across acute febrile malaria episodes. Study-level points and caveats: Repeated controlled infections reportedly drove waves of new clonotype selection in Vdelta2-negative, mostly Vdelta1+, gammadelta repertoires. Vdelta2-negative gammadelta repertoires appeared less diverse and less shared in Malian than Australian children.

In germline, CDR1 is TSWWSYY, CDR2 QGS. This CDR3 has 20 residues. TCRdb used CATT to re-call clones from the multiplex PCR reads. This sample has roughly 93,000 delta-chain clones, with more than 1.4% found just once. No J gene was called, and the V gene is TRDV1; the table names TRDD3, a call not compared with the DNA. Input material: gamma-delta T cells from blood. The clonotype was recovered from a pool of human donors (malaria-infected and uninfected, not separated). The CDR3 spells CALGERLAALGDKYTDKLTF. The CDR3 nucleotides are TGTGCTCTTGGGGAACGGTTGGCTGCACTGGGGGACAAGTACACCGATAAACTCACCTTT.